These 28 T cell receptor beta chains share one sample of origin, sequenced in a study of cytomegalovirus exposure and HLA in healthy donors. Both 60 Vbeta primers and 13 Jbeta primers went into the PCR. Profiled with immunoSEQ multiplex PCR; TCRdb holds only in-frame clones, not every one. The sample lists 150,000 to 200,000 clones; over 9.5% were seen once. Sequenced material: PBMCs. These receptors were obtained from a man aged 50 to 59 in good health and CMV-seropositive.

The chain is built from TRBV5-1 and TRBJ1-2; D perhaps matches TRBD1 (5 bases). This CDR3 has 16 amino acids. Germline values: CDR1 SGHRS, CDR2 YFSETQ. The V end was cut by 0 bases, the J end by 2 bases, with 14 bases between. In DNA form, the CDR3 reads TGCGCCAGCAGCTTGGGCCCGACAGACTTAAACTATGGCTACACCTTC. Protein: CASSLGPTDLNYGYTF.

This chain uses TRBV7-9 with TRBJ2-7; D ambiguous. CDR1 and CDR2 from the germline V gene are SEHNR and FQNEAQ (reference sequence). This CDR3 contains 14 residues. Trimming stripped 4 bases from V and 2 bases from J, with 12 bases between. Here the CDR3 reads CASSSTPSTYEQYV. The CDR3 DNA sequence: TGTGCCAGCAGCTCGACACCCAGTACCTACGAGCAGTACGTC.

The chain employs TRBV19 and TRBJ2-5, with D perhaps TRBD1 (5 bases). This CDR3 is 15 amino acids long. Trimming stripped 1 base from V and 4 bases from J, with 13 bases between. Germline lookup yields CDR1 LNHDA and CDR2 SQIVND (reference sequence). As DNA, the CDR3 is TGTGCCAGTAGTATAGGGGTTGGGCAGGGAGAGACCCAGTACTTC. Translating it yields CASSIGVGQGETQYF.

Within the sample, this clone is medium-sized. This chain uses TRBV5-5 with TRBJ2-7; D gene unclear. With 3 bases removed from V and 0 bases from J, the gap between germline ends came to 7 bases. CDR3 length: 13 residues. The germline gives CDR1 SGHKS, CDR2 YYEKEE (reference sequence). The CDR3 reads CASSSYISYEQYF. The CDR3 DNA reads as TGTGCCAGCAGCTCTTACATCTCCTACGAGCAGTACTTC. The variable domain in full, with the rest retrieved from reference TRBV5-5 and TRBJ2-7, is DAGVTQSPTHLIKTRGQQVTLRCSPISGHKSVSWYQQVLGQGPQFIFQYYEKEERGRGNFPDRFSARQFPNYSSELNVNALLLGDSALYLCASSSYISYEQYFGPGTRLTVT.

The genes are TRBV2 and TRBJ1-2, with 7 nucleotides matching TRBD1. After removal of 2 bases from V and 8 bases from J, the junction contained 2 bases not matched to a gene. The CDR3 totals 12 residues. CDR1 is SNHLY and CDR2 is FYNNEI in the germline V gene. CDR3 in amino acids: CASSETGVGYTF. The CDR3 nucleotides are TGTGCCAGCAGTGAAACAGGGGTGGGCTACACCTTC.

On this clone: Other DNA sequences in this specimen translate into the identical CDR3. V is TRBV7-2 and J is TRBJ2-6; D remains ambiguous. This CDR3 region has 17 residues. Trimming pared 2 bases from V and 1 base from J, leaving 12 bases between. Per germline, CDR1 SGHTA and CDR2 FQGNSA. The CDR3 DNA follows: TGTGCCAGCAGCTTAAATTCCCCCGTATCTGGGGCCAACGTCCTGACTTTC. Its translation: CASSLNSPVSGANVLTF.

This clone was counted a few times. Sequence at one end of the junction differs from germline and may be a read error. The rearrangement links TRBV30 to TRBJ1-2, with 7 bases matching TRBD1. Germline-derived CDR1 and CDR2 are GTSNPN and SVGIG (reference sequence). The CDR3 is 13 residues long. The CDR3 DNA follows: TGTGCCGGGAGTGTTGTCAGGGGGGATGGCTACACCTTC. Translation: CAGSVVRGDGYTF.

The V and J genes are TRBV7-2 and TRBJ2-7; TRBD1 matches 10 bases. With 2 bases clipped from V and 5 bases from J, the junction kept 6 bases outside the gene matches. The CDR3 is 15 residues long. In germline, CDR1 is SGHTA, CDR2 FQGNSA. Here the CDR3 reads CASSLLPGQGHEQYF. The CDR3 bases are TGTGCCAGCAGCTTACTACCGGGACAGGGGCACGAGCAGTACTTC.

This clone came up a few times. The genes are TRBV4-2 and TRBJ2-5; D uncertain. The germline CDR1 and CDR2 sequences are LGHNA and YNFKEQ. The CDR3 consists of 13 residues. Trimming cost V 3 bases and J 0 bases, with 5 bases left between them. The chain's CDR3 is CASSQSDQETQYF. Here the CDR3 DNA reads TGTGCCAGCAGCCAGAGCGACCAAGAGACCCAGTACTTC.

This clone has more than one count but fewer than ten. CDR3 sequence reads: CAGRGGLMNTEAFF. CDR3 nucleotide sequence: TGTGCCGGAAGAGGAGGACTCATGAACACTGAAGCTTTCTTT. V is TRBV7-9 and J is TRBJ1-1; D uncertain. The CDR3 contains 14 residues. V lost 11 bases and J lost 0, with 16 bases in between. Germline V gene data show CDR1 as SEHNR and CDR2 as FQNEAQ (reference sequence).

This clone was counted between two and nine times. V and J are TRBV6-6 and TRBJ2-1; D is unresolved. Germline CDR1 MNHNY, CDR2 SVGAGI (reference sequence). V lost 6 bases and J lost 8, with 14 bases in between. This CDR3 is 13 amino acids long. The CDR3 reads CASSTALGYEQFF. DNA for the CDR3: TGTGCCAGCAGCACGGCCCTCGGGTATGAGCAGTTCTTC.

This CDR3 reads CASSKGTGSGYGYTF. CDR3 nucleotides: TGTGCCAGCAGTAAGGGAACAGGGTCTGGTTATGGCTACACCTTC. This chain connects TRBV27 to TRBJ1-2, with TRBD1 as a possible D gene (6 bases). Germline CDR1 reads MNHEY; CDR2 reads SMNVEV (reference sequence). This CDR3 has 15 amino acids. Trimming stripped 5 bases from V and 5 bases from J, with 18 bases between.

This clone has more than one count but fewer than ten. The rearrangement joins TRBV10-2 to TRBJ2-7; a possible D gene is TRBD2 (5 bases). Trimming took 4 bases from V and 1 from J, leaving 11 bases between them. The CDR3 contains 14 residues. Germline V CDR1 and CDR2: WSHSY, SAAADI. CDR3 DNA: TGCGCCAGCAGTGCCGGGATCCCTTCCTACGAGCAGTACGTC. Protein sequence: CASSAGIPSYEQYV.

V usage is TRBV4-1 and J usage is TRBJ1-1; D unresolved. From germline, CDR1 is MGHRA and CDR2 YSYEKL. The CDR3 consists of 13 residues. V shed 7 bases and J shed 1 base, with 10 bases lying between them. This CDR3 reads CASTGLQNTEAFF. For the CDR3, the DNA is TGCGCCAGCACCGGACTCCAGAACACTGAAGCTTTCTTT.

The V gene is TRBV27, the J gene TRBJ1-1; possible D gene TRBD1, 5 bases. The CDR3 is made up of 17 amino acids. Germline V gene sequence: CDR1 MNHEY, CDR2 SMNVEV (reference sequence). Trimming cost V 0 bases and J 1 base, with 15 bases left between them. The CDR3 spells CASSLSPYPGWNTEAFF. In DNA, the CDR3 is TGTGCCAGCAGTTTATCTCCTTACCCAGGGTGGAACACTGAAGCTTTCTTT.

The V gene is TRBV18, the J gene TRBJ2-3, with a possible D match to TRBD1 (6 bases). V gave up 4 bases and J gave up 1 base, with 15 bases separating them. Looked up from germline, CDR1 is KGHSH and CDR2 is LQKENI. The length of the CDR3 is 16 residues. The CDR3 region has the DNA TGTGCCAGCTCACAAATTCCGGGACAAGGCACAGATACGCAGTATTTT. As protein: CASSQIPGQGTDTQYF. Supplemented by reference TRBV18 and TRBJ2-3, the full variable domain reads NAGVMQNPRHLVRRRGQEARLRCSPMKGHSHVYWYRQLPEEGLKFMVYLQKENIIDESGMPKERFSAEFPKEGPSILRIQQVVRGDSAAYFCASSQIPGQGTDTQYFGPGTRLTVL.

This chain uses TRBV7-2 with TRBJ2-5; possibly TRBD2 for D (5 bases). CDR1 SGHTA and CDR2 FQGNSA come from the germline V gene. This CDR3 is 14 amino acids long. The germline V and J ends were trimmed by 4 bases and 5 bases, with 14 bases remaining between them. The CDR3, as DNA: TGTGCCAGCAGCTCTCATGGACCGGGGGAGACCCAGTACTTC. Protein: CASSSHGPGETQYF.

This chain uses TRBV27 with TRBJ1-6; no clear D. This CDR3 spans 16 amino acids. Per the germline V gene, CDR1 is MNHEY and CDR2 is SMNVEV (reference sequence). V gave up 2 bases and J gave up 7 bases, with 15 bases separating them. The CDR3 DNA reads as TGTGCCAGCAGTTTAGGGCGAATGGTTCCCAATTCACCCCTCCACTTT. It yields the protein CASSLGRMVPNSPLHF.

The J gene is TRBJ1-4, the V gene TRBV9, with 7 nucleotides matching TRBD1. CDR1 is SGDLS, CDR2 YYNGEE, per germline. V shed 3 bases, J shed 8 bases, and the junction held 10 bases outside the gene matches. CDR3 length: 15 amino acids. The CDR3 spells CASSATGEGGEKLFF. The DNA for the CDR3 is TGTGCCAGCAGCGCAACAGGGGAAGGTGGCGAAAAACTGTTTTTT.

This clone has a handful of counts. The genes are TRBV5-4 and TRBJ1-1, with D tentatively TRBD1 (6 bases). V was trimmed by 4 bases and J by 4 bases, leaving 20 bases between them. CDR1 is SGHNT, CDR2 YYREEE, per germline (reference sequence). CDR3 size: 16 residues. CDR3 sequence reads: CASSRGAFGPGTEAFF. The CDR3 DNA sequence: TGTGCCAGCAGCCGGGGGGCGTTCGGCCCGGGCACTGAAGCTTTCTTT.

The rearrangement links TRBV30 to TRBJ2-7, with a possible D match to TRBD2 (7 bases). The germline V gene encodes CDR1 GTSNPN and CDR2 SVGIG (reference sequence). The CDR3 consists of 14 residues. The V and J ends lost 5 bases and 7 bases respectively, with 21 bases between them. CDR3 coding DNA: TGTGCCTGGGGGGCGGGGGCCCGAAGGGGGGAGCAGTACTTC. It yields the protein CAWGAGARRGEQYF.

The chain recombines TRBV4-3 with TRBJ1-4; 7 nucleotides match TRBD1. Germline CDR1 reads LGHNA; CDR2 reads YSLEER. Trimming took 2 bases from V and 7 from J; bases not matched to a gene: 7. There are 15 residues in the CDR3. CDR3 nucleotide sequence: TGCGCCAGCAGCCAAAACAGGGGTAGGAGTGAAAAACTGTTTTTT. As protein: CASSQNRGRSEKLFF.

This clone was detected only a few times. This sequence joins TRBV4-3 and TRBJ2-2; a possible D gene is TRBD2 (6 bases). CDR1 LGHNA and CDR2 YSLEER come from the germline V gene. Trimming took 4 bases from V and 2 from J, leaving 14 bases between them. This CDR3 spans 16 amino acids. The CDR3 nucleotides read TGCGCCAGCAGCCCCCCCGGGGGTTTCAACACCGGGGAGCTGTTTTTT. Its protein product is CASSPPGGFNTGELFF.

This clone was seen only a few times. This rearrangement joins TRBV5-1 to TRBJ1-6; D might be TRBD1 (6 bases). Between the trimmed V and J ends, which lost 0 bases and 5 bases, there was a span of 12 bases. This CDR3 has 16 residues. Germline V gene lookup returns CDR1 SGHRS and CDR2 YFSETQ. In nucleotides, the CDR3 is TGCGCCAGCAGCTTGGAGGGACAACCCCATAATTCACCCCTCCACTTT. Protein: CASSLEGQPHNSPLHF. The full variable domain, with the rest looked up from reference TRBV5-1 and TRBJ1-6, is KAGVTQTPRYLIKTRGQQVTLSCSPISGHRSVSWYQQTPGQGLQFLFEYFSETQRNKGNFPGRFSGRQFSNSRSEMNVSTLELGDSALYLCASSLEGQPHNSPLHFGNGTRLTVT.

This clone appeared many times. The chain uses TRBV6-5 and TRBJ1-2, with 10 bases aligning to TRBD1. V trimming: 5 bases; J trimming: 4 bases; junction bases outside the gene matches: 1. The germline V gene has CDR1 MNHEY and CDR2 SVGAGI. The CDR3 loop spans 13 amino acids. In DNA form, the CDR3 reads TGTGCCAGCAGTAGGGACAGGGGCTATGGCTACACCTTC. Translated: CASSRDRGYGYTF.

This clone was counted only a few times. V gene TRBV7-9 combines with J gene TRBJ1-1; D is unresolved. The CDR3 contains 12 residues. The V gene's germline CDR1 is SEHNR and CDR2 FQNEAQ (reference sequence). V shed 2 bases and J shed 5 bases, with 6 bases lying between them. Written as DNA, the CDR3 is TGTGCCAGCAGCTTATCGGGGACTGAAGCTTTCTTT. Translated: CASSLSGTEAFF.

This sequence joins TRBV13 and TRBJ1-6; 8 positions match TRBD1. The ends lost 6 bases at V and 0 bases at J; junction bases unmatched: 4. CDR1 PRHDT and CDR2 FYEKMQ come from the germline V gene (reference sequence). CDR3 length: 16 residues. This CDR3 is CASSLRGLSYNSPLHF. In DNA form, the CDR3 reads TGTGCCAGCAGTCTCAGGGGGCTCTCCTATAATTCACCCCTCCACTTT. Combining the CDR3 with reference TRBV13 and TRBJ1-6 gives the whole variable domain AAGVIQSPRHLIKEKRETATLKCYPIPRHDTVYWYQQGPGQDPQFLISFYEKMQSDKGSIPDRFSAQQFSDYHSELNMSSLELGDSALYFCASSLRGLSYNSPLHFGNGTRLTVT.

In this sample, this clone turned up many times. This chain connects TRBV28 to TRBJ2-5; D unresolved. CDR3 length: 14 amino acids. Deletions cut 2 bases from V and 1 base from J, with 8 bases between. Germline CDR1 and CDR2: MDHEN and SYDVKM. DNA of the CDR3: TGTGCCAGCAGTTTAATCGGTATCCAAGAGACCCAGTACTTC. As protein: CASSLIGIQETQYF.